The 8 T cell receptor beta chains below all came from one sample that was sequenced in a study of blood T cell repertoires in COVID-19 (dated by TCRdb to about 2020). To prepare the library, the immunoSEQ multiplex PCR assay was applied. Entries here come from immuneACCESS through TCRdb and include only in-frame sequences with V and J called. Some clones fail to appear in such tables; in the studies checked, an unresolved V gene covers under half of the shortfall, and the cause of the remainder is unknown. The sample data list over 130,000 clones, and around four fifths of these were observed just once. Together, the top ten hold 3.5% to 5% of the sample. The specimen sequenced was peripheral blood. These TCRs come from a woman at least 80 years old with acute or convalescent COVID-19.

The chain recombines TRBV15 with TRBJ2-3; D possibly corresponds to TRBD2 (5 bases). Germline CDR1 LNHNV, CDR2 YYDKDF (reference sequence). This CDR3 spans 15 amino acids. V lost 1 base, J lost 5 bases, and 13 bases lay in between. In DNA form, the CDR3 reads TGTGCCACCAGCAGAGGTGGTAGCGTGATAGATACGCAGTATTTT. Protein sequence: CATSRGGSVIDTQYF. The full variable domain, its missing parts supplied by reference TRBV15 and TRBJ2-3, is DAMVIQNPRYQVTQFGKPVTLSCSQTLNHNVMYWYQQKSSQAPKLLFHYYDKDFNNEADTPDNFQSRRPNTSFCFLDIRSPGLGDTAMYLCATSRGGSVIDTQYFGPGTRLTVL.

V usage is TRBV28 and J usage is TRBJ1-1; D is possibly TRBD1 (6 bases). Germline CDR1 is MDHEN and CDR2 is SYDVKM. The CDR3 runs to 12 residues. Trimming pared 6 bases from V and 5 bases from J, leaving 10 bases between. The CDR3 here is CASSWTVTEAFF. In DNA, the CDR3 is TGTGCCAGCAGCTGGACAGTAACTGAAGCTTTCTTT.

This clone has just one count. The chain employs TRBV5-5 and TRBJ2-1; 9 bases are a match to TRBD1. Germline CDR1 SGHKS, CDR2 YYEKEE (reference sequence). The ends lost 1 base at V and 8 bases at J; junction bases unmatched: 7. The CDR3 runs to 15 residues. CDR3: CASSLPTGGYDEQFF. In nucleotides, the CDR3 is TGTGCCAGCAGCTTGCCGACAGGGGGGTATGATGAGCAGTTCTTC.

The CDR3 region is CASTSPRGLTNYGYTF. DNA for the CDR3: TGTGCCAGCACATCCCCGCGGGGGTTAACTAACTATGGCTACACCTTC. The chain uses TRBV6-6 and TRBJ1-2; D possibly corresponds to TRBD1 (5 bases). The V gene lost 7 bases and the J gene lost 0 bases, with 18 bases spanning the gap. CDR1 and CDR2 (germline): MNHNY, SVGAGI (reference sequence). The CDR3 spans 16 residues.

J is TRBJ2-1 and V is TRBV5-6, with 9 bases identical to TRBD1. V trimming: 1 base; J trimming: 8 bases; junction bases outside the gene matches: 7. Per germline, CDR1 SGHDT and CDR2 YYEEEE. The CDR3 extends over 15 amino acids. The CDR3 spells CASSLLQGARDEQFF. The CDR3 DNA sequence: TGTGCCAGCAGCTTGTTACAGGGGGCAAGGGATGAGCAGTTCTTC.

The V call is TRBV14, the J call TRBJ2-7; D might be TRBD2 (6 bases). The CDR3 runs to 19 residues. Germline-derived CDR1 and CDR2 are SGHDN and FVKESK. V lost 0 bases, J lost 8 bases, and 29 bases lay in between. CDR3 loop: CASSQDWWGEANVKTKQYF. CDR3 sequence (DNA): TGTGCCAGCAGCCAAGATTGGTGGGGGGAAGCCAACGTAAAGACGAAGCAGTACTTC.

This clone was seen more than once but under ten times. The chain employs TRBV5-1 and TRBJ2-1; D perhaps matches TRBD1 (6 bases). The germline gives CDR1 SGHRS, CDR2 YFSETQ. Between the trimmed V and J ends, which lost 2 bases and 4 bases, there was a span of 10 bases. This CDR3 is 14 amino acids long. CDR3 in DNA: TGCGCCAGCAGCTTTTCCGGGACATACAATGAGCAGTTCTTC. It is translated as CASSFSGTYNEQFF.

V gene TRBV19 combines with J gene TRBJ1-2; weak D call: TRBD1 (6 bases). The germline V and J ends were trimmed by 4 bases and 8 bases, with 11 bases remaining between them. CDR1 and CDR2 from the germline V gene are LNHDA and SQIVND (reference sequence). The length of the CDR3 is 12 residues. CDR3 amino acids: CASSTVGQGYTF. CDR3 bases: TGTGCCAGTAGTACCGTAGGACAGGGCTACACCTTC.